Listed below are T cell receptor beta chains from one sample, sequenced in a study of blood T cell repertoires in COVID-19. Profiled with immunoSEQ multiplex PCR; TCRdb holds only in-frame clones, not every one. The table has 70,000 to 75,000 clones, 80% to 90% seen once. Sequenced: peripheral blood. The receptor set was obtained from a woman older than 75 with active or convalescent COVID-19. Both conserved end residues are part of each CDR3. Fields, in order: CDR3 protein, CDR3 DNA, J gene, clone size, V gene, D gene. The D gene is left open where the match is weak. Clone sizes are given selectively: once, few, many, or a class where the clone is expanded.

CASSQDTSASYNEQFF	TGCGCCAGCAGCCAAGATACGAGCGCTTCCTACAATGAGCAGTTCTTC	TRBJ2-1	.	TRBV4-1	.
CASNMRREGVLF	TGTGCCAGCAATATGAGGCGGGAGGGTGTCCTCTTC	TRBJ2-7	.	TRBV6-5	TRBD2
CASSSGTGVPNEQFF	TGTGCCAGCAGTTCCGGGACAGGGGTTCCGAATGAGCAGTTCTTC	TRBJ2-1	.	TRBV28	TRBD1
CASRIRGGVTYEQYF	TGTGCCAGCCGTATAAGAGGGGGGGTTACCTACGAGCAGTACTTC	TRBJ2-7	.	TRBV28	.
CATTLDVGGGRSAF	TGTGCCACCACGTTAGATGTAGGAGGAGGCAGGTCCGCCTTC	TRBJ1-2	.	TRBV28	.
CASSFGGRNTGELFF	TGTGCCAGCAGCTTTGGCGGGAGGAACACCGGGGAGCTGTTTTTT	TRBJ2-2	.	TRBV7-9	TRBD2
CACLDSNTETQYF	TGTGCCTGCCTGGACAGCAACACCGAGACCCAGTACTTC	TRBJ2-5	.	TRBV19	.
CASSVQGHSNSPLHF	TGTGCCAGCAGCGTACAGGGGCATAGTAATTCACCCCTCCACTTT	TRBJ1-6	.	TRBV9	.
CASSTDRGGEKLFF	TGTGCCAGCAGCACCGACAGGGGAGGCGAAAAACTGTTTTTT	TRBJ1-4	.	TRBV7-9	TRBD1
CASSPSLTGELFF	TGTGCCAGCTCACCCTCGTTGACCGGGGAGCTGTTTTTT	TRBJ2-2	.	TRBV18	.
CASRQGSGNTIYF	TGTGCCAGCAGACAGGGCTCTGGAAACACCATATATTTT	TRBJ1-3	few	TRBV3-1/TRBV3-2	.
CASKALGQGSTEAFF	TGTGCCAGCAAAGCCCTGGGACAGGGGAGCACTGAAGCTTTCTTT	TRBJ1-1	once	TRBV2	TRBD1
CASSSSIRDRTYEQYF	TGTGCCAGCAGCTCCTCGATCCGGGACAGAACCTACGAGCAGTACTTC	TRBJ2-7	.	TRBV4-2	TRBD1
CASQVLSGNTEAFF	TGTGCCAGCCAGGTGCTAAGCGGGAACACTGAAGCTTTCTTT	TRBJ1-1	.	TRBV27	.
CASSLPGQGYNEQFF	TGTGCCAGCAGCTTGCCGGGACAGGGTTACAATGAGCAGTTCTTC	TRBJ2-1	.	TRBV5-4	TRBD1
CASSTRTGEVTEAFF	TGTGCCAGCAGCACTCGGACAGGGGAAGTGACTGAAGCTTTCTTT	TRBJ1-1	few	TRBV9	TRBD1
CASRSRGMNTEAFF	TGTGCCAGCAGAAGCAGGGGGATGAACACTGAAGCTTTCTTT	TRBJ1-1	.	TRBV6-5	TRBD1
CAISESAGGSDTQYF	TGTGCCATCAGTGAGTCCGCTGGGGGCTCAGATACGCAGTATTTT	TRBJ2-3	.	TRBV10-3	.
CASSPAGFRGYNYGYTF	TGCGCCAGCAGCCCGGCCGGGTTCAGGGGGTATAACTATGGCTACACCTTC	TRBJ1-2	.	TRBV4-3	TRBD1
CASSLARAFGEQYF	TGTGCCAGCAGTTTGGCCAGGGCGTTCGGAGAGCAGTACTTC	TRBJ2-7	few	TRBV28	.
CASRRQGAYEQYF	TGTGCCAGCAGACGACAGGGGGCTTACGAGCAGTACTTC	TRBJ2-7	.	TRBV27	TRBD1
CAISESRQGERGGYTF	TGTGCCATCAGTGAGTCGAGACAGGGCGAGCGCGGTGGCTACACCTTC	TRBJ1-2	.	TRBV10-3	TRBD1
CASPFRGEKSYEQYF	TGTGCCAGCCCATTCCGGGGGGAAAAATCCTACGAGCAGTACTTC	TRBJ2-7	.	TRBV27	TRBD2
CASSRVERSIEQYF	TGTGCCAGCAGCCGGGTAGAGAGGTCGATCGAGCAGTACTTC	TRBJ2-7	.	TRBV9	.
CASGLVLRQGVVSATEAFF	TGTGCTAGTGGTTTGGTACTCCGACAGGGGGTCGTCTCGGCCACTGAAGCTTTCTTT	TRBJ1-1	.	TRBV12-5	TRBD1
CARSDSSNQPQHF	TGTGCCAGAAGCGACAGTAGCAATCAGCCCCAGCATTTT	TRBJ1-5	.	TRBV5-3	.
CASRYRTATYNSPLHF	TGTGCCAGTAGATACCGTACAGCAACCTATAATTCACCCCTCCACTTT	TRBJ1-6	.	TRBV19	.
CASSLISGSYYEQYF	TGTGCCAGCAGCTTAATATCGGGATCTTACTACGAGCAGTACTTC	TRBJ2-7	.	TRBV11-3	.
CASSRQGSTDTIYF	TGTGCCAGTTCCAGACAGGGATCGACTGACACCATATATTTT	TRBJ1-3	.	TRBV19	TRBD1
CASSLDRDRGKYEQYF	TGTGCCAGCAGCTTAGATCGGGACAGGGGTAAATACGAGCAGTACTTC	TRBJ2-7	.	TRBV7-2	TRBD1
CASSWFSSGFSTDTQYF	TGCGCCAGCAGCTGGTTCTCTAGCGGGTTTAGCACAGATACGCAGTATTTT	TRBJ2-3	.	TRBV5-1	TRBD2
CASSELAGGRETQYF	TGTGCCAGCAGCGAACTAGCGGGAGGCAGGGAGACCCAGTACTTC	TRBJ2-5	.	TRBV2	TRBD2
CASSPSGGPWTSVAF	TGCGCCAGCAGCCCATCGGGGGGGCCCTGGACTAGCGTGGCATTT	TRBJ2-3	.	TRBV4-1	TRBD2
CASSKESLTVVEGASNQPQHF	TGTGCCAGCAGCAAAGAATCACTGACAGTCGTGGAGGGGGCCTCCAATCAGCCCCAGCATTTT	TRBJ1-5	.	TRBV21-1	.
CASLKAGGFRNEQFF	TGTGCCAGCCTAAAAGCGGGGGGATTTAGGAATGAGCAGTTCTTC	TRBJ2-1	.	TRBV18	TRBD2